The rows below give T cell receptor beta chains drawn from one sample of a study of yellow fever vaccine responses in identical twins. TCRdb passed the RT-PCR reads through MiXCR, listing each CDR3 protein once. The profile shows some 23,000 distinct CDR3 sequences, over 70% of them singletons. Sequencing used T cells from blood (PBMCs), unsorted or a sorted subset (not recorded which), obtained before or after yellow fever vaccination (not recorded which). These receptors came from a young woman who received the yellow fever vaccine. The CDR3 runs from the conserved cysteine through the conserved F or W. Fields, in order: clone size, V gene, J gene, D gene, CDR3 DNA, CDR3 protein. A D gene is named only where the DNA matches it firmly. The size field is filled for only some rows; it gives once, few, many or a size class.

once	TRBV5-1	TRBJ2-1	TRBD2	TGCGCCAGCAGCTCCGGGACTAGCGCCAGTATTCCGCAGTTCTTC	CASSSGTSASIPQFF
.	TRBV20-1	TRBJ2-4	TRBD1	TGCAGTGCTGGACAGGGGGCTGTCTTGGCCAAAAACATTCAGTACTTC	CSAGQGAVLAKNIQYF
.	TRBV12-3/TRBV12-4	TRBJ1-5	.	TGTGCCAGCAGGAAAGGCAAGAAGGGGGAAACTAGCAATCAGCCCCAGCATTTT	CASRKGKKGETSNQPQHF
.	TRBV7-6	TRBJ2-3	.	TGTGCCAGCAGCTCCCAGGCAGGCACAGATACGCAGTATTTT	CASSSQAGTDTQYF
.	TRBV10-3	TRBJ2-7	.	TGTGCCGTCAGACAGGTGGGGAACGAGCAGTACTTC	CAVRQVGNEQYF
few	TRBV27	TRBJ2-3	.	TGTGCCAGCAGTTTTGCGAGAATGGATACGCAGTATTTT	CASSFARMDTQYF
few	TRBV20-1	TRBJ1-5	.	TGCAGTGCTCAGGCATATCAGCCCCAGCATTTT	CSAQAYQPQHF
.	TRBV29-1	TRBJ2-6	.	TGCAGCGTTTTGCTGGCTGGGGCCAACGTCCTGACTTTC	CSVLLAGANVLTF
.	TRBV5-1	TRBJ2-1	TRBD2	TGCGCCAGCAGCTTGGTTGTGACTAGCGGGAATTACAATGAGCAGTTCTTC	CASSLVVTSGNYNEQFF
.	TRBV29-1	TRBJ2-3	TRBD2	TGCAGCGTTGACACTAGCGGGGTCACTAGCACAGATACGCAGTATTTT	CSVDTSGVTSTDTQYF
.	TRBV11-2	TRBJ1-5	TRBD1	TGTGCCAGCAGCTGGACAGGGGATAGCAATCAGCCCCAGCATTTT	CASSWTGDSNQPQHF
.	TRBV1	TRBJ2-7	.	TGCACCGGAACGGGGGATTGTTCCTACGAGCAGTACTTC	CTGTGDCSYEQYF
.	TRBV28	TRBJ2-7	.	TGTGCCAGCATCCCTGGGGGAAGAACATACGAGCAGTACTTC	CASIPGGRTYEQYF
few	TRBV27	TRBJ1-1	.	TGTGGTTCGTGGGGCTGGAACACTGAAGCTTTCTTT	CGSWGWNTEAFF
once	TRBV18	TRBJ2-3	.	TGTGCCAGCTCGTTTAGGCGCGCCCCGGAAACAGATACGCAGTATTTT	CASSFRRAPETDTQYF
few	TRBV19	TRBJ2-1	.	TGTGCCAGTAGTATTTATAGGGGCTCCTACAATGAGCAGTTCTTC	CASSIYRGSYNEQFF
.	TRBV5-1	TRBJ1-5	.	TGCGCCAGCAGCTTGAATCAGCCCCAGCATTTT	CASSLNQPQHF
.	TRBV28	TRBJ1-2	.	TGTGCCAGCAGTTTAACTGGGGCGAATAACTATGGCTACACCTTC	CASSLTGANNYGYTF
.	TRBV12-3/TRBV12-4	TRBJ1-2	.	TGTGCCAGCAGTTCCTTACCAGGTCCTTCTAACTATGGCTACACCTTC	CASSSLPGPSNYGYTF
.	TRBV4-1	TRBJ2-3	TRBD1	TGCGCCAGCAGCCAGAGACAGGGAAGCACAGATACGCAGTATTTT	CASSQRQGSTDTQYF
.	TRBV11-3	TRBJ2-3	.	TGTGCCAGCAGCACCGACTCAGTACGCCCAGATACGCAGTATTTT	CASSTDSVRPDTQYF
few	TRBV9	TRBJ1-6	.	TGTGCCAGCAGCGTAGGTGAGAGCTCCTATAATTCACCCCTCCACTTT	CASSVGESSYNSPLHF
once	TRBV12-3/TRBV12-4	TRBJ1-1	.	TGTGCCAGCAGTTTACAGGTTCGTATGAACACTGAAGCTTTCTTT	CASSLQVRMNTEAFF
.	TRBV7-3	TRBJ2-1	.	TGTGCCAGCAGCTTAACACTAGCCAACAATGAGCAGTTCTTC	CASSLTLANNEQFF
.	TRBV29-1	TRBJ2-7	TRBD1	TGCAGCGTTGGATGGTGGACAGGTACCTACGAGCAGTACTTC	CSVGWWTGTYEQYF
.	TRBV18	TRBJ2-4	TRBD1	TGTGCCAGCTCACCTACCGGGACAGTAGACAATTGGTACTTC	CASSPTGTVDNWYF
few	TRBV2	TRBJ1-5	TRBD1	TGTGCCAGCAGACGAATCGGGACAGGGGGCGATCAGCCCCAGCATTTT	CASRRIGTGGDQPQHF
few	TRBV9	TRBJ2-7	.	TGTGCCAGCAGCGTAGGATCGGGCGTCTCCTACGAGCAGTACTTC	CASSVGSGVSYEQYF
.	TRBV24-1	TRBJ1-2	.	TGTGCCACCAGTGATAACAGCGGCTATGGCTACACCTTC	CATSDNSGYGYTF
.	TRBV11-3	TRBJ1-4	TRBD1	TGTGCCAGCAGCTTATGGGGCAGGGACAGTGAAAAACTGTTTTTT	CASSLWGRDSEKLFF
few	TRBV29-1	TRBJ2-7	.	TGCAGCGTTGGGCTTTTGGGCGAGCAGTACTTC	CSVGLLGEQYF
.	TRBV12-3/TRBV12-4	TRBJ1-1	.	TGTGCCATTAACTCGGGAAACACTGAAGCTTTCTTT	CAINSGNTEAFF
once	TRBV15	TRBJ1-5	.	TGTGCCACCAGCAAGGGAGAGAGGTATAGCAATCAGCCCCAGCATTTT	CATSKGERYSNQPQHF
.	TRBV6-1	TRBJ1-4	.	TGTGCCAGCAGTGGCGGACCGGGCCTTAATGAAAAACTGTTTTTT	CASSGGPGLNEKLFF
few	TRBV13	TRBJ2-6	TRBD1	TGTGCCAGCTCGAGGACAGGCGCTGAAACTGGGGCCAACGTCCTGACTTTC	CASSRTGAETGANVLTF
.	TRBV29-1	TRBJ2-7	TRBD1	TGCAGCGTTTACCCCTCAGGGGGAGAGCAGTACTTC	CSVYPSGGEQYF
.	TRBV6-2/TRBV6-3	TRBJ1-2	TRBD1	TGTGCCAGCAGTTACGCCTTAGCAGGGGGCCTCTATGGCTACACCTTC	CASSYALAGGLYGYTF
few	TRBV9	TRBJ2-6	.	TGTGCCAGCAGCCGGGGCCTTTCCTCTGGGGCCAACGTCCTGACTTTC	CASSRGLSSGANVLTF
once	TRBV7-6	TRBJ2-1	.	TGTGCCAGCAGCTCCATAGCCCGCCCAGTCTACAATGAGCAGTTCTTC	CASSSIARPVYNEQFF
.	TRBV7-6	TRBJ2-1	TRBD1	TGTGCCAGCAGCTTACGGGACAGGGATTCCAATGAGCAGTTCTTC	CASSLRDRDSNEQFF
.	TRBV4-2	TRBJ2-3	TRBD2	TGTGCCAGCAGCCTGAGGCGGGAGGGCACAGATACGCAGTATTTT	CASSLRREGTDTQYF
.	TRBV7-2	TRBJ2-7	.	TGTGCCAGCAGCTTAGCGCGCTTTGACCGCTCCTACGAGCAGTACTTC	CASSLARFDRSYEQYF
.	TRBV5-5	TRBJ1-5	.	TGTGCCAGCAGCTTGGGACAGGACAATCAGCCCCAGCATTTT	CASSLGQDNQPQHF
.	TRBV12-3/TRBV12-4	TRBJ1-2	.	TGTGCCAGCAGCCCCCGGGGAGGTTACTATGGCTACACCTTC	CASSPRGGYYGYTF
.	TRBV5-1	TRBJ2-1	TRBD2	TGCGCCAGCAGCTTGGGGACTAGCTCGAATGAGCAGTTCTTC	CASSLGTSSNEQFF
few	TRBV6-4	TRBJ2-1	TRBD1	TGTGCCAGCAGTGACTCGACAGGGGACTCCTCCAATGAGCAGTTCTTC	CASSDSTGDSSNEQFF
.	TRBV28	TRBJ1-2	TRBD1	TGTGCCAGCAGCCCAGGGGACAGTTTCTATGGCTACACCTTC	CASSPGDSFYGYTF
.	TRBV2	TRBJ2-4	TRBD2	TGTGCCAGCAGTGGGCTAGCGGGAGATGGCAAAAACATTCAGTACTTC	CASSGLAGDGKNIQYF
.	TRBV11-2	TRBJ2-7	TRBD1	TGTGCCAGCAGCTCCTTTGGTGGGACAGGGGGCTACGAGCAGTACTTC	CASSSFGGTGGYEQYF
.	TRBV29-1	TRBJ2-1	TRBD1	TGCAGCGTAGCTTCGACAGGGAATGAGCAGTTCTTC	CSVASTGNEQFF
.	TRBV11-2	TRBJ2-1	TRBD1	TGTGCCAGCAGCTCTACAGGGGGCTCTTACAATGAGCAGTTCTTC	CASSSTGGSYNEQFF
.	TRBV3-1	TRBJ2-1	TRBD2	TGTGCCAGCAGCCAAGATAGCGGGTGGCGACTCTCCTACAATGAGCAGTTCTTC	CASSQDSGWRLSYNEQFF
.	TRBV12-3/TRBV12-4	TRBJ2-4	.	TGTGCCAGCAGTTCTGAGGGTACAGCCAAAAACATTCAGTACTTC	CASSSEGTAKNIQYF
.	TRBV15	TRBJ2-5	TRBD1	TGTGCCACCAGCAGAGGGACAGGAAAAATCCAAGAGACCCAGTACTTC	CATSRGTGKIQETQYF
once	TRBV11-3	TRBJ2-5	.	TGTGCCAGCAGCCCACAGGGACTTACGGGGGAGACCCAGTACTTC	CASSPQGLTGETQYF